The 13 T cell receptor beta chains in this list originate from one sample, sequenced in a study of OX40 agonist ivuxolimab in advanced cancers. Libraries were prepared by immunoSEQ multiplex PCR; TCRdb keeps only in-frame clonotypes and omits some of them. The data hold roughly 26,000 clones, with about 90% observed a single time. The starting material was CD4+ or CD8+ T cells sorted from blood, obtained in a trial of the OX40 agonist ivuxolimab. The source is an adult with an advanced solid tumor such as melanoma, head and neck, liver or kidney cancer.

J is TRBJ2-7 and V is TRBV18; TRBD2 matches 9 bases. The CDR3 has 17 residues. Germline CDR1 reads KGHSH; CDR2 reads LQKENI. V trimming: 1 base; J trimming: 0 bases; junction bases outside the gene matches: 7. In nucleotides, the CDR3 is TGTGCCAGCTCACCACTGTCTACTAGCGGGTACTCCTACGAGCAGTACTTC. Translated, it gives CASSPLSTSGYSYEQYF.

The J gene is TRBJ2-7, the V gene TRBV2; no firm D call. This CDR3 is built from 13 residues. Germline values: CDR1 SNHLY, CDR2 FYNNEI. Trimming took 4 bases from V and 3 from J, leaving 10 bases between them. The CDR3 DNA follows: TGTGCCAGCAGTGGGATGATTCTCTACGAGCAGTACTTC. It specifies CASSGMILYEQYF.

The chain employs TRBV6-5 and TRBJ2-1; possibly TRBD1 or TRBD2 for D (5 bases each). This CDR3 spans 12 amino acids. Trimming shortened V by 0 bases and J by 9 bases, and 6 bases separated the two germline ends. CDR1 is MNHEY, CDR2 SVGAGI, per germline. The CDR3 is CASSYSGVEQFF. In DNA, the CDR3 is TGTGCCAGCAGTTACTCGGGGGTTGAGCAGTTCTTC.

This sequence joins TRBV4-1 and TRBJ1-3, with D possibly matching TRBD1 (5 bases). The germline V gene has CDR1 MGHRA and CDR2 YSYEKL. This CDR3 is 17 amino acids long. The V end was cut by 3 bases, the J end by 2 bases, with 17 bases between. As DNA, the CDR3 is TGCGCCAGCAGCCATAACGACAGCCCGGGGCCTGGAAACACCATATATTTT. Amino acid sequence: CASSHNDSPGPGNTIYF.

The rearrangement joins TRBV7-9 to TRBJ1-6; 8 bases line up with TRBD1. The CDR3 runs 17 residues. The V gene end was trimmed by 2 bases and the J gene end by 9 bases; junction bases not matched to a gene: 12. Germline CDR1 and CDR2: SEHNR and FQNEAQ (reference sequence). The CDR3 protein is CASSLTPQGVDPSPLHF. The CDR3 DNA reads TGTGCCAGCAGCTTAACCCCACAGGGGGTCGATCCTTCACCCCTCCACTTT. Full variable domain (rest looked up from reference TRBV7-9 and TRBJ1-6): DTGVSQNPRHKITKRGQNVTFRCDPISEHNRLYWYRQTLGQGPEFLTYFQNEAQLEKSRLLSDRFSAERPKGSFSTLEIQRTEQGDSAMYLCASSLTPQGVDPSPLHFGNGTRLTVT.

The chain is built from TRBV7-8 and TRBJ2-7, with 12 positions matching TRBD2. CDR1 and CDR2 (germline): SGHVS, FQNEAQ. V lost 5 bases to trimming and J lost 3 bases; unmatched junction nucleotides: 5. The CDR3 is 15 residues long. The DNA of the CDR3 is TGTGCCAGCAGCGAAGGGACTAGCGGGTACTACGAGCAGTACTTC. This sequence encodes CASSEGTSGYYEQYF. The full variable domain, its missing parts supplied by reference TRBV7-8 and TRBJ2-7, is GAGVSQSPRYKVAKRGQDVALRCDPISGHVSLFWYQQALGQGPEFLTYFQNEAQLDKSGLPSDRFFAERPEGSVSTLKIQRTQQEDSAVYLCASSEGTSGYYEQYFGPGTRLTVT.

The V and J genes are TRBV28 and TRBJ1-1; D may be TRBD1 (5 bases). Germline assignment: CDR1 MDHEN and CDR2 SYDVKM. The CDR3 covers 16 residues. V was clipped by 3 bases and J by 3 bases, with 17 bases between them. The CDR3 DNA sequence: TGTGCCAGCAGTTTTAATTTAGGGGCTGGGGACACTGAAGCTTTCTTT. It translates to CASSFNLGAGDTEAFF.

V is TRBV29-1 and J is TRBJ2-7; 8 bases map to TRBD1. The germline V gene has CDR1 SQVTM and CDR2 ANQGSEA. J was trimmed by 1 base and V by 2 bases; bases with no gene match: 7. This CDR3 is 15 amino acids long. CDR3 loop: CSVESPDRGSYEQYF. CDR3 coding DNA: TGCAGCGTTGAATCCCCCGACAGGGGTTCCTACGAGCAGTACTTC.

This sequence joins TRBV19 and TRBJ2-2; D is unresolved. The V and J ends lost 3 bases and 6 bases respectively, with 8 bases between them. CDR1 LNHDA and CDR2 SQIVND come from the germline V gene (reference sequence). The CDR3 covers 13 residues. Here the CDR3 reads CASSIQNAGELFF. CDR3 sequence (DNA): TGTGCCAGTAGTATTCAGAATGCCGGGGAGCTGTTTTTT. The whole variable domain, remainder taken from reference TRBV19 and TRBJ2-2, is DGGITQSPKYLFRKEGQNVTLSCEQNLNHDAMYWYRQDPGQGLRLIYYSQIVNDFQKGDIAEGYSVSREKKESFPLTVTSAQKNPTAFYLCASSIQNAGELFFGEGSRLTVL.

The chain links TRBV4-3 to TRBJ2-1, with D perhaps TRBD1 (6 bases). CDR3 length equals 13 residues. Germline V gene data show CDR1 as LGHNA and CDR2 as YSLEER. The germline V and J ends were trimmed by 0 bases and 10 bases, with 10 bases remaining between them. DNA of the CDR3: TGCGCCAGCAGCCAAGATGTGACAGGAGAGCAGTTCTTC. Amino acids: CASSQDVTGEQFF.

The chain carries TRBV7-9 and TRBJ2-5; D is unclear. V was shortened by 5 bases and J by 4 bases, with 17 bases between the two germline ends. Per germline, CDR1 SEHNR and CDR2 FQNEAQ (reference sequence). The CDR3 is 15 amino acids. The CDR3 loop is CASSPSNVGRETQYF. CDR3 in DNA: TGTGCCAGCAGCCCGTCTAACGTAGGAAGAGAGACCCAGTACTTC. The variable domain in full, with the rest retrieved from reference TRBV7-9 and TRBJ2-5, is DTGVSQNPRHKITKRGQNVTFRCDPISEHNRLYWYRQTLGQGPEFLTYFQNEAQLEKSRLLSDRFSAERPKGSFSTLEIQRTEQGDSAMYLCASSPSNVGRETQYFGPGTRLLVL.

The chain combines TRBV7-9 with TRBJ2-1; D gene unclear. Trimming took off 5 bases at V and 2 bases at J, with 4 bases between the two ends. The germline CDR1 and CDR2 sequences are SEHNR and FQNEAQ (reference sequence). The CDR3 sequence is 12 residues long. The CDR3 coding sequence is TGTGCCAGCAGCCAGACCTACAATGAGCAGTTCTTC. This sequence encodes CASSQTYNEQFF.

The rearrangement uses TRBV18 and TRBJ2-3; D unclear. CDR1 KGHSH and CDR2 LQKENI come from the germline V gene. This CDR3 comprises 16 residues. The V and J ends lost 0 bases and 0 bases respectively, with 10 bases between them. In DNA, the CDR3 is TGTGCCAGCTCACCACCTTACAGTCAGAGCACAGATACGCAGTATTTT. It translates to CASSPPYSQSTDTQYF.